The clone carrying this T cell receptor (beta chain) has more than one count but fewer than ten. As yet, its antigen is unknown. These data originate in a study of cytomegalovirus exposure and HLA in healthy donors. About the study: About 85 million unique TCRs from HLA-typed donors were held in an early release of data. General study points: Some public TCRs appeared in many individuals, while most sequences were rare.

These donors, healthy bone marrow donors, were studied. This CDR3 region has 17 residues. Germline values: CDR1 SGHVS, CDR2 FNYEAQ. V lost 2 bases to trimming and J lost 3 bases; unmatched junction nucleotides: 8. PCR involved 60 Vbeta and 13 Jbeta primers. Assay: immunoSEQ multiplex PCR; the TCRdb copy retains only in-frame clones and omits some. The repertoire holds under 200,000 clones, with more than 75% as singletons. Sequenced sample: PBMCs. The chain employs TRBV7-6 and TRBJ2-7, with TRBD2 identical over 12 bases. The TCR originated in a girl aged 2 to 10 in good health and CMV-seropositive. This chain's CDR3 is CASSLRVGLAGNYEQYF. DNA of the CDR3: TGTGCCAGCAGCTTACGCGTTGGACTAGCGGGAAACTACGAGCAGTACTTC.